The clone carrying this TCR beta chain was seen a few times. The antigen remains unidentified. J lost 5 bases, V lost 9 bases, and 15 bases had no gene match. Germline lookup yields CDR1 MNHEY and CDR2 SVGEGT. CDR3 length: 17 amino acids. This sample stems from a study of T and B cells in COVID-19 patients. TRB rearrangements were amplified by multiplex PCR with BIOMED2 TRB-A/B primers. TCRdb re-called the multiplex PCR reads through MiXCR, storing one row per CDR3 protein. The sample shows more than 10,000 distinct CDR3 sequences, approximately 33% of them seen only once. Study-level results: Patients with COVID-19 reportedly showed strongly skewed T cell receptor beta variable and joining gene usage.

Blood genomic DNA input for TRB amplification was roughly 230-550 ng. This TCR was sampled from a human donor with active COVID-19. J is TRBJ1-4 and V is TRBV6-2 or TRBV6-3; TRBD1 aligns across 10 bases. The sequencing sample was made of blood. As DNA, the CDR3 is TGTGCCAGAAGTGCCTCCGGACAGGGGGAGGGGAATGAAAAACTGTTTTTT. Translated, it gives CARSASGQGEGNEKLFF.